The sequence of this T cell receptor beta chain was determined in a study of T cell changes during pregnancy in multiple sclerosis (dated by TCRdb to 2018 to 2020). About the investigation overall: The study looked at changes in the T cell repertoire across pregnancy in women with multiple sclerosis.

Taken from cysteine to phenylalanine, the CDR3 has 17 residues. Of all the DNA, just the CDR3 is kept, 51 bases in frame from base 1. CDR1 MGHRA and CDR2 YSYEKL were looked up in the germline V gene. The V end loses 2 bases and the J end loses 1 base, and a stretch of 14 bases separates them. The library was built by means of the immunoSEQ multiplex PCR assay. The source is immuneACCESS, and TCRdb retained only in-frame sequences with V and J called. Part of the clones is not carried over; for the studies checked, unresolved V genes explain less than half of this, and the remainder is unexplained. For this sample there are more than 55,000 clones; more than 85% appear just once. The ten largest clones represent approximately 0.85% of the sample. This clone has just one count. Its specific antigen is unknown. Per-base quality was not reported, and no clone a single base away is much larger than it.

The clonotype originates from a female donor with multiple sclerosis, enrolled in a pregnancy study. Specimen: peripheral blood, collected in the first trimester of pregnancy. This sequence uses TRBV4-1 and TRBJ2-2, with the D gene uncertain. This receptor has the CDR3 CASSQRSSVMNTGELFF. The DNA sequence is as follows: TGCGCCAGCAGCCAACGAAGTTCGGTCATGAACACCGGGGAGCTGTTTTTT.